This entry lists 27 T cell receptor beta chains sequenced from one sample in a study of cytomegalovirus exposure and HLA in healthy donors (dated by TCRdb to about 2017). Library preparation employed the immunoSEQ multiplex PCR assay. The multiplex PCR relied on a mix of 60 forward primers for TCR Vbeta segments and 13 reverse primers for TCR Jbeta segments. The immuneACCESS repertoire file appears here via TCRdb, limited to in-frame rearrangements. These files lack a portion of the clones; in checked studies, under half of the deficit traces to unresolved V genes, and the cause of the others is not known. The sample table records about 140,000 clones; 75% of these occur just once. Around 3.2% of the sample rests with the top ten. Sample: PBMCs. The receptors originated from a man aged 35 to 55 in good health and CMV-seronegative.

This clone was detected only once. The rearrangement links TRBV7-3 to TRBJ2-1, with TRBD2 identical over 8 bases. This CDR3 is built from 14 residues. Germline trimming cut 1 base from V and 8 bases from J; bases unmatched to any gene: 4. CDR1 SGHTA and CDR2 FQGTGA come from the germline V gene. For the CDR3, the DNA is TGTGCCAGCAGCTTAATGTCGACTAGCGATGAGCAGTTCTTC. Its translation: CASSLMSTSDEQFF. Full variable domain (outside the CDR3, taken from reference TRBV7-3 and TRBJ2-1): GAGVSQTPSNKVTEKGKYVELRCDPISGHTALYWYRQSLGQGPEFLIYFQGTGAADDSGLPNDRFFAVRPEGSVSTLKIQRTERGDSAVYLCASSLMSTSDEQFFGPGTRLTVL.

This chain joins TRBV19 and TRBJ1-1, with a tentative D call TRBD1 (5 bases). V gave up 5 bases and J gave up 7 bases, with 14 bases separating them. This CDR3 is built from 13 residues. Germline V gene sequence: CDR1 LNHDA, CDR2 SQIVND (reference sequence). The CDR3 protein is CASSPPGGNEAFF. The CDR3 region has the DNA TGTGCCAGTAGTCCCCCCGGGGGTAATGAAGCTTTCTTT.

Written as DNA, the CDR3 is TGTGCCAGTAGACGGGGACAGGGCTACGAGCAGTACTTC. Translating gives CASRRGQGYEQYF. The chain uses TRBV19 and TRBJ2-7, with 9 bases aligning to TRBD1. Trimming removed 6 bases from V and 3 bases from J; junction bases left unmatched: 3. CDR3 length equals 13 residues. CDR1 LNHDA and CDR2 SQIVND come from the germline V gene (reference sequence).

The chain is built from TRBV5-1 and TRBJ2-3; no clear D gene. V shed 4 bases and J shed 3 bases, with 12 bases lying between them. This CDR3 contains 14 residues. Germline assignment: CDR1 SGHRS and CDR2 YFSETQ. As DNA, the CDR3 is TGCGCCAGCAGCATTAACCGAGCAACAGATACGCAGTATTTT. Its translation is CASSINRATDTQYF.

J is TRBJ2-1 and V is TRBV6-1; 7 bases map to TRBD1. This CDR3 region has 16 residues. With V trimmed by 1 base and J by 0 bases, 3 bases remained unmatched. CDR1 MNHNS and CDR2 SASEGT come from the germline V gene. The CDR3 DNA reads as TGTGCCAGCAGTGAAGGACAGGGAGTCTCCTACAATGAGCAGTTCTTC. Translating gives CASSEGQGVSYNEQFF.

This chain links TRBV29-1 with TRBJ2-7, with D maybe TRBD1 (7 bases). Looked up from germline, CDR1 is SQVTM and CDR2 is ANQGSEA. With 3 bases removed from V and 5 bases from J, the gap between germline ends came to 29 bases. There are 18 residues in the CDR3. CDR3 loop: CSVDSSFTQGGAGDEQYF. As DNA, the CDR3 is TGCAGCGTTGATTCTTCCTTCACCCAGGGGGGCGCCGGGGACGAGCAGTACTTC.

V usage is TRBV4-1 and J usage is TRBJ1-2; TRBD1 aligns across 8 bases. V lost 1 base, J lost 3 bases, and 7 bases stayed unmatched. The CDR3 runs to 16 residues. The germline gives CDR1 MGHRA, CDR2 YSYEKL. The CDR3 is CASSQGTGKSDYGYTF. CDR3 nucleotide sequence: TGCGCCAGCAGCCAAGGGACAGGGAAATCAGACTATGGCTACACCTTC.

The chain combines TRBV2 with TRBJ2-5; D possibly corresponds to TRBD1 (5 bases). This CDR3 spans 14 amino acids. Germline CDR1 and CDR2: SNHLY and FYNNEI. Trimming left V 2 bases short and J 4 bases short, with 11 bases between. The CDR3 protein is CASSEQGSGETQYF. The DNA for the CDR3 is TGTGCCAGCAGTGAACAGGGATCTGGAGAGACCCAGTACTTC.

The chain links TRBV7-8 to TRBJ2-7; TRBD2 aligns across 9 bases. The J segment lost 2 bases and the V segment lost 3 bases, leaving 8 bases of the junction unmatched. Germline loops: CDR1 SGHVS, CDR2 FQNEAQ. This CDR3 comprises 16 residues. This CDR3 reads CASSFRPAGGPYEQYF. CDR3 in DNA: TGTGCCAGCAGCTTTCGGCCAGCGGGGGGCCCCTACGAGCAGTACTTC.

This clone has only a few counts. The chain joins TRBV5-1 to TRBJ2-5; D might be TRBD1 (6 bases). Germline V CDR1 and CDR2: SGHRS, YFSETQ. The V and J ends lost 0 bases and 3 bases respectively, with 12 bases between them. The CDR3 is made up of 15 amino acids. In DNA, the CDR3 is TGCGCCAGCAGCTTGGTCGGACAGCTAAAAGAGACCCAGTACTTC. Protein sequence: CASSLVGQLKETQYF.

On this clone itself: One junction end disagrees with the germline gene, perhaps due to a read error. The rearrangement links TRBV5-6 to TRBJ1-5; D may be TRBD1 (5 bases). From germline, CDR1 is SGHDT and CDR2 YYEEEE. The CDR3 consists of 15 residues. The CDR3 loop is CVSSLYRRLNQPQHF. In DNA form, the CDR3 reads TGTGTCAGCAGCTTGTACAGGCGACTCAATCAGCCCCAGCATTTT.

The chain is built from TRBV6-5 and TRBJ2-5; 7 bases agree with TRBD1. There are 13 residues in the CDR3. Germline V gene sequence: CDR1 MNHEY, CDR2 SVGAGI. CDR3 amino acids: CASARGRGETQYF. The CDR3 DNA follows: TGTGCTTCGGCGAGGGGCAGGGGGGAGACCCAGTACTTC.

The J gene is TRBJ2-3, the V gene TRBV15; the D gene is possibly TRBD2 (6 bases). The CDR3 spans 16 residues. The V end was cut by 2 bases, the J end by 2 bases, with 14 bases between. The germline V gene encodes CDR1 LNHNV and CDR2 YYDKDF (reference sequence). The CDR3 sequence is CATSRQLAFSTDTQYF. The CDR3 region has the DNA TGTGCCACCAGCAGACAACTAGCCTTTTCCACAGATACGCAGTATTTT.

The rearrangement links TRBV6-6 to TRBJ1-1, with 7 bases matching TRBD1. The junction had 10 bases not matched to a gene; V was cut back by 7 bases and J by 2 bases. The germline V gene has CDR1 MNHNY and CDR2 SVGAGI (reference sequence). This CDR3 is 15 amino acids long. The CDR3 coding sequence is TGTGCCAGCACCTTCCCGGGACAGACAAACACTGAAGCTTTCTTT. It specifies CASTFPGQTNTEAFF.

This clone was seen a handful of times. CDR3 in amino acids: CAWGTSNRNTIYF. CDR3 coding DNA: TGTGCCTGGGGTACGAGTAATAGAAACACCATATATTTT. The chain uses TRBV30 and TRBJ1-3; D gene ambiguous. There are 13 residues in the CDR3. Germline V gives CDR1 GTSNPN, CDR2 SVGIG (reference sequence). The V gene lost 5 bases and the J gene lost 5 bases, with 13 bases spanning the gap.

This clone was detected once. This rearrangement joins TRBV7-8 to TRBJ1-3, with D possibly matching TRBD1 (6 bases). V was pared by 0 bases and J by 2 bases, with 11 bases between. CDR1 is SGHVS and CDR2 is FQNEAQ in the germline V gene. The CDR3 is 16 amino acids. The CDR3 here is CASSLAPQGAGNTIYF. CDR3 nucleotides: TGTGCCAGCAGCTTAGCCCCACAGGGAGCTGGAAACACCATATATTTT.

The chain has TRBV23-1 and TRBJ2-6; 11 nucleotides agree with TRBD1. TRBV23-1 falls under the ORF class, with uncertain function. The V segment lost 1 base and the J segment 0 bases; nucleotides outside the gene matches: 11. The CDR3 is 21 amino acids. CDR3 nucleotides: TGCGCCAGCAGTCAATTGAACGGACAGGGGGCTCACTTCTCTGGGGCCAACGTCCTGACTTTC. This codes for CASSQLNGQGAHFSGANVLTF.

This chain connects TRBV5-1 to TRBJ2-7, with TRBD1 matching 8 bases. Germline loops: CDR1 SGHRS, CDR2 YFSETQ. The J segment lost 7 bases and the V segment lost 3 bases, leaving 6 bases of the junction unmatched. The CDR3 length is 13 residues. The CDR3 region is CASSSGQAGEQYF. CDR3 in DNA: TGCGCCAGCAGCTCGGGACAGGCGGGTGAGCAGTACTTC. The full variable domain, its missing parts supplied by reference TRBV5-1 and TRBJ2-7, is KAGVTQTPRYLIKTRGQQVTLSCSPISGHRSVSWYQQTPGQGLQFLFEYFSETQRNKGNFPGRFSGRQFSNSRSEMNVSTLELGDSALYLCASSSGQAGEQYFGPGTRLTVT.

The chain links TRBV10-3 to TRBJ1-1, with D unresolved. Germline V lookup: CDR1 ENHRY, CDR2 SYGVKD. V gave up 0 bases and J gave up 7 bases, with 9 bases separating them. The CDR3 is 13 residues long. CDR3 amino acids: CAISESGVVEAFF. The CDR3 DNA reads TGTGCCATCAGTGAGTCGGGAGTCGTTGAAGCTTTCTTT.

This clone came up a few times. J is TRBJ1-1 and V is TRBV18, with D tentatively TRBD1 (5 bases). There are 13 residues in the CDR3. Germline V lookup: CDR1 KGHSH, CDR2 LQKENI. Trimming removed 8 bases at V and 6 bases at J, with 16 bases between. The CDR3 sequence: CASQGTAGAEAFF. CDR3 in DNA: TGTGCCAGCCAAGGGACGGCGGGAGCTGAAGCTTTCTTT.

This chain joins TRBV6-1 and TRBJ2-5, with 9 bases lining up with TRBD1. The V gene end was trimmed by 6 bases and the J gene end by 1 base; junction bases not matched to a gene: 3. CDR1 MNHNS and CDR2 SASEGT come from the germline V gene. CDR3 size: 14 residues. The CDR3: CASRMTGGQETQYF. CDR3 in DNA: TGTGCCAGCAGGATGACAGGGGGCCAAGAGACCCAGTACTTC.

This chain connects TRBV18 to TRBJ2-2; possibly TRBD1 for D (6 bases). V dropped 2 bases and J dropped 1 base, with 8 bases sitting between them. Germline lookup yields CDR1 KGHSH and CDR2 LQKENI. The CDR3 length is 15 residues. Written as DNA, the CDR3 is TGTGCCAGCTCACCAAACAGGGAGAACACCGGGGAGCTGTTTTTT. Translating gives CASSPNRENTGELFF.

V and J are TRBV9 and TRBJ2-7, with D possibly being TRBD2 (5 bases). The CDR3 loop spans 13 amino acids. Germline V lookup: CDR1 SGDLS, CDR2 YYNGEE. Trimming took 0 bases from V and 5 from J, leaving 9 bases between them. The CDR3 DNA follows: TGTGCCAGCAGCGTAGGAGGGCAGCACGAGCAGTACTTC. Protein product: CASSVGGQHEQYF.

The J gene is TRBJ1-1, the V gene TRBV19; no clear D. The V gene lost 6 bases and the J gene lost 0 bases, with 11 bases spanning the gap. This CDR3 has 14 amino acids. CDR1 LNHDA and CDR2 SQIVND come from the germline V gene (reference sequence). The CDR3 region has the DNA TGTGCCAGTAGCGTCAGAAACATGAACACTGAAGCTTTCTTT. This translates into CASSVRNMNTEAFF.

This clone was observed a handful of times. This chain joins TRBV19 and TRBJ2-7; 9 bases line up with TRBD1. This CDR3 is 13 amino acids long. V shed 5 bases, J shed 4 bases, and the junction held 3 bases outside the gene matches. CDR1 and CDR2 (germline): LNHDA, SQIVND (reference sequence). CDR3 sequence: CASSWTGDYEQYF. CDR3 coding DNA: TGTGCCAGTAGTTGGACAGGGGATTACGAGCAGTACTTC. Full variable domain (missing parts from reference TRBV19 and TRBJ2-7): DGGITQSPKYLFRKEGQNVTLSCEQNLNHDAMYWYRQDPGQGLRLIYYSQIVNDFQKGDIAEGYSVSREKKESFPLTVTSAQKNPTAFYLCASSWTGDYEQYFGPGTRLTVT.

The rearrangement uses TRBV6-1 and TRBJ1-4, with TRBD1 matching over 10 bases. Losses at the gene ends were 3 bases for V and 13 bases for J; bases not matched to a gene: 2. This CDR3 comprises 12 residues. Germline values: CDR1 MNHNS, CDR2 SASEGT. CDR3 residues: CASSDRDRGLFF. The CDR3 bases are TGTGCCAGCAGTGACCGGGACAGGGGACTGTTTTTT.

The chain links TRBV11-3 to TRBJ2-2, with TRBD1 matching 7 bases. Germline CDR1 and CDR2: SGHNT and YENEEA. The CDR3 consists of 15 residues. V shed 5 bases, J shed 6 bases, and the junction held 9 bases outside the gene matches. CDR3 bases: TGTGCCAGCAGCCCGGTGGGGACAGCGGCCGGGGAGCTGTTTTTT. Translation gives CASSPVGTAAGELFF.